This TCR beta chain was identified during a study of T cell responses to AZD1222 COVID-19 vaccine. General study findings and limits: After two AZD1222 doses, spike-specific TCR breadth and depth rose versus day 0. There were mostly white British donors and more females than males, and clonal diversity was possibly underestimated. Repertoire sampling occurred only after the peak T cell response.

The CDR3 length is 13 residues. V was pared by 6 bases and J by 4 bases, with 9 bases between. Measured with immunoSEQ multiplex PCR; TCRdb has only the in-frame clones, and not every one. The sample lists under 70,000 clones; 88% were seen once. Of note for this clone: Its antigen is unidentified.

The V gene is TRBV12-3 or TRBV12-4, the J gene TRBJ1-4; no clear D. Sequencing used peripheral blood, obtained on day 0 of AZD1222 vaccination. The clonotype was recovered from an adult in good health. Here the CDR3 DNA reads TGTGCCAGCAGCCCCGGACGTAATGAAAAACTGTTTTTT. Translated: CASSPGRNEKLFF.